The clone carrying this T cell receptor (beta chain) has more than one count but fewer than ten. Its antigen is as yet unknown. Since a much larger clone is just one base distant, this may be a read error. Samples came from axillary lymph nodes draining the breast cancer. These data are taken from a study of breast tumors, draining lymph nodes, adjacent tissues. Notes on the study in general: Data only fit, rather than demonstrated, lymph node origin of most tumor T cells.

TCRdb passed the multiplex PCR reads through MiXCR, listing each CDR3 protein once. The sample lists 200,000 or so distinct CDR3 sequences, roughly 29% seen once, with roughly 4.3% in the top ten. Sequenced input: axillary lymph node tissue. This sequence was found in a female donor with breast cancer. Some clones in this sample may be carry-over from other donors' samples.

Here the CDR3 reads CASSPTPSYGYTF. The CDR3 region has the DNA TGTGCCAGCAGCCCGACACCTTCCTATGGCTACACCTTC. This chain links TRBV5-6 with TRBJ1-2; D gene unclear. CDR3 length equals 13 residues. Germline V gene lookup returns CDR1 SGHDT and CDR2 YYEEEE. Trimming shortened V by 4 bases and J by 4 bases, and 11 bases separated the two germline ends. Looking up the rest from reference TRBV5-6 and TRBJ1-2 gives the full variable domain: DAGVTQSPTHLIKTRGQQVTLRCSPKSGHDTVSWYQQALGQGPQFIFQYYEEEERQRGNFPDRFSGHQFPNYSSELNVNALLLGDSALYLCASSPTPSYGYTFGSGTRLTVV.